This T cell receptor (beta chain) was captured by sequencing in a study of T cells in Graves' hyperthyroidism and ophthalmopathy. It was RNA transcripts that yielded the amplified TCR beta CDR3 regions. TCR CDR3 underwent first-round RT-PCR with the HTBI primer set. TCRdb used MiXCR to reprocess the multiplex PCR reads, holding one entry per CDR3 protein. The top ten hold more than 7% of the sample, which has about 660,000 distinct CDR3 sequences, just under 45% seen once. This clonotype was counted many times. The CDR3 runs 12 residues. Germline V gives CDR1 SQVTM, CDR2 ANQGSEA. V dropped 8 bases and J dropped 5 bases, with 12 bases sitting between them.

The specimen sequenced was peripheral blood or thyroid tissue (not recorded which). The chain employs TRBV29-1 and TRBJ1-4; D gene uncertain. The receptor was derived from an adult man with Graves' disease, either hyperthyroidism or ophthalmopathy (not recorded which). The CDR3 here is CSMRMMNEKLFF. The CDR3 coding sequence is TGCAGCATGAGGATGATGAATGAAAAACTGTTTTTT.